Each of the 7 T cell receptor beta chains below was sequenced from the same sample in a study of blood T cell repertoires in COVID-19. Repertoires were generated with immunoSEQ multiplex PCR, while TCRdb's copy carries only in-frame clones and drops some. The table lists approximately 240,000 clones, 75% to 95% of them singletons. The specimen sequenced was PBMCs or T cells enriched from blood (not recorded which). All receptors derive from a woman between 18 and 29 years old who had recovered from COVID-19.

This clone turned up a few times. The chain combines TRBV19 with TRBJ1-6; the match to TRBD1 covers 7 bases. Germline V CDR1 and CDR2: LNHDA, SQIVND (reference sequence). V dropped 6 bases and J dropped 9; count of bases not matched to a gene: 8. This CDR3 contains 14 residues. DNA of the CDR3: TGTGCCAGTAGAACTGACAGGGACTCTTCACCCCTCCACTTT. The encoded protein is CASRTDRDSSPLHF. The whole variable domain, remainder taken from reference TRBV19 and TRBJ1-6, is DGGITQSPKYLFRKEGQNVTLSCEQNLNHDAMYWYRQDPGQGLRLIYYSQIVNDFQKGDIAEGYSVSREKKESFPLTVTSAQKNPTAFYLCASRTDRDSSPLHFGNGTRLTVT.

V gene TRBV5-1 combines with J gene TRBJ1-1; 7 bases map to TRBD1. CDR1 is SGHRS, CDR2 YFSETQ, per germline. J gave up 4 bases and V 4 bases, and 10 bases lay outside the gene matches. The CDR3 has 15 residues. CDR3 coding DNA: TGCGCCAGCAGCCCTCAGACAGGGTTGGTCACTGAAGCTTTCTTT. It is translated as CASSPQTGLVTEAFF.

The V call is TRBV11-3, the J call TRBJ1-1; tentatively, D is TRBD1 (5 bases). The CDR3 totals 13 residues. Looked up from germline, CDR1 is SGHNT and CDR2 is YENEEA. The V gene lost 3 bases and the J gene lost 4 bases, with 9 bases spanning the gap. As DNA, the CDR3 is TGTGCCAGCAGCTTGGAGGGGACCACTGAAGCTTTCTTT. Translation: CASSLEGTTEAFF.

The gene calls are TRBV18 and TRBJ2-7, with D tentatively TRBD1 (6 bases). V dropped 3 bases and J dropped 5 bases, with 11 bases sitting between them. This CDR3 comprises 13 residues. Germline V gene data show CDR1 as KGHSH and CDR2 as LQKENI. The CDR3 loop reads CASSPPGADEQYF. CDR3 bases: TGTGCCAGCTCACCGCCAGGGGCGGACGAGCAGTACTTC.

The CDR3 sequence: CASSLLGTGGYGYTF. CDR3 coding DNA: TGTGCCAGCAGTTTACTTGGGACAGGGGGCTATGGCTACACCTTC. The chain links TRBV27 to TRBJ1-2; 11 bases line up with TRBD1. V trimming: 2 bases; J trimming: 4 bases; junction bases outside the gene matches: 3. CDR1 and CDR2 from the germline V gene are MNHEY and SMNVEV (reference sequence). This CDR3 has 15 residues.

The J gene is TRBJ1-1, the V gene TRBV27, with unresolved D. Trimming stripped 3 bases from V and 0 bases from J, with 8 bases between. Per the germline V gene, CDR1 is MNHEY and CDR2 is SMNVEV (reference sequence). The CDR3 contains 14 residues. As DNA, the CDR3 is TGTGCCAGCAGTTTTCTGGGCATGAACACTGAAGCTTTCTTT. Translated, it gives CASSFLGMNTEAFF.

The chain carries TRBV9 and TRBJ2-3; TRBD2 agrees at 10 bases. CDR1 and CDR2 from the germline V gene are SGDLS and YYNGEE. V lost 4 bases, J lost 2 bases, and 7 bases stayed unmatched. This CDR3 has 16 amino acids. The CDR3 DNA reads TGTGCCAGCAGCCCGCGGACTAGCGGAAACACAGATACGCAGTATTTT. Translated: CASSPRTSGNTDTQYF.